This T cell receptor (beta chain) was found in a study of cytomegalovirus exposure and HLA in healthy donors. The CMV serostatus of this donor was not recorded. As to this clone: Its antigen is still unknown.

This CDR3 is built from 16 residues. V was pared by 4 bases and J by 3 bases, with 2 bases of the junction left unmatched. Germline CDR1 is LGHNA and CDR2 is YNFKEQ. Researchers ran the PCR with 60 Vbeta and 13 Jbeta primers. The method was immunoSEQ multiplex PCR; TCRdb's version includes in-frame clones alone and lacks a portion of them. Among 85,000 to 100,000 clones, under 75% were seen once, and the ten largest hold around 2%. Study-wide results and caveats: Likely technical artifact: a cluster of highly shared sequence variants.

The chain carries TRBV4-2 and TRBJ2-3; 15 bases fit TRBD2. Sequencing was performed on PBMCs. The TCR was taken from a human donor in good health. This CDR3 is CASSRGTSGGTDTQYF. The DNA of the CDR3 is TGTGCCAGCAGCCGTGGGACTAGCGGGGGGACAGATACGCAGTATTTT.